These 22 T cell receptor beta chains were sequenced from one sample in a study of cytomegalovirus exposure and HLA in healthy donors. PCR primers comprised 60 Vbeta and 13 Jbeta primers. Produced via immunoSEQ multiplex PCR; TCRdb's table is partial and in-frame only. The sample holds 150,000 to 250,000 clones; approximately 80% are singletons and the top ten take about 0.092%. Source material: PBMCs. The receptors derive from a boy younger than 10 in good health and CMV-seronegative.

The V and J genes are TRBV7-2 and TRBJ2-3; 8 nucleotides align to TRBD1. CDR1 and CDR2 (germline): SGHTA, FQGNSA. This CDR3 has 16 amino acids. V gave up 5 bases and J gave up 1 base; unmatched junction bases: 8. CDR3 region: CASSRRSGQGTDTQYF. The CDR3 region has the DNA TGTGCCAGCAGCCGCCGATCGGGACAGGGCACAGATACGCAGTATTTT.

This sequence joins TRBV2 and TRBJ2-7, with TRBD1 identical over 8 bases. Germline assignment: CDR1 SNHLY and CDR2 FYNNEI. This CDR3 spans 15 amino acids. The V segment lost 6 bases and the J segment 3 bases; nucleotides outside the gene matches: 10. DNA of the CDR3: TGTGCCAGCAGCACAATGGGGACAGGTCGCTACGAGCAGTACTTC. Its translation is CASSTMGTGRYEQYF.

In nucleotides, the CDR3 is TGTGCCAGCAGCGCGGGACTTACCGGCTACAATGAGCAGTTCTTC. It yields the protein CASSAGLTGYNEQFF. V usage is TRBV2 and J usage is TRBJ2-1, with D possibly being TRBD2 (6 bases). The CDR3 totals 15 residues. The V end lost 6 bases, the J end lost 3 bases, and 15 bases lay between the germline ends. Germline assignment: CDR1 SNHLY and CDR2 FYNNEI.

The V gene is TRBV21-1, the J gene TRBJ2-2; TRBD2, the table's D call, was not compared with the DNA. TRBV21-1 is listed as a pseudogene. The CDR3 is made up of 17 amino acids. The DNA for the CDR3 is TGTGCCAGCAACCCAGGACTAGCGGGGGGGCGGACCGGGGAGCTGTTTTTT. It codes for CASNPGLAGGRTGELFF.

This clone was seen more than once but under ten times. V usage is TRBV5-1 and J usage is TRBJ1-4; 7 nucleotides align to TRBD1. Unmatched junction bases numbered 6, after V lost 4 bases and J lost 3 bases. CDR3 length: 15 residues. Germline V gene lookup returns CDR1 SGHRS and CDR2 YFSETQ. CDR3 in amino acids: CASSPRTGSNEKLFF. The CDR3 bases are TGCGCCAGCAGCCCACGGACAGGTTCTAATGAAAAACTGTTTTTT.

V and J are TRBV19 and TRBJ2-4; 8 nucleotides line up with TRBD2. Trimming took 6 bases from V and 0 from J; bases not matched to a gene: 4. CDR1 LNHDA and CDR2 SQIVND come from the germline V gene (reference sequence). CDR3 length equals 15 residues. The CDR3, as DNA: TGTGCCAGTAGATTAGCGGGACAAGCCAAAAACATTCAGTACTTC. It specifies CASRLAGQAKNIQYF.

The V gene is TRBV11-2, the J gene TRBJ1-1, with TRBD1 as a possible D gene (6 bases). Per the germline V gene, CDR1 is SGHAT and CDR2 is FQNNGV. The V end lost 4 bases, the J end lost 2 bases, and 14 bases lay between the germline ends. CDR3 length equals 15 residues. The CDR3 DNA reads as TGTGCCAGCAGCTACCAGGGACACATCAACACTGAAGCTTTCTTT. This translates into CASSYQGHINTEAFF.

V and J are TRBV5-1 and TRBJ2-7; 9 bases align to TRBD1. The CDR3 loop spans 15 amino acids. CDR1 is SGHRS and CDR2 is YFSETQ in the germline V gene. Trimming cost V 4 bases and J 7 bases; bases outside gene matches: 12. DNA of the CDR3: TGCGCCAGCAGCGAAACCCCCGGGACAGGGTATGAGCAGTACTTC. Protein product: CASSETPGTGYEQYF. The whole variable domain, filled in from reference TRBV5-1 and TRBJ2-7, reads KAGVTQTPRYLIKTRGQQVTLSCSPISGHRSVSWYQQTPGQGLQFLFEYFSETQRNKGNFPGRFSGRQFSNSRSEMNVSTLELGDSALYLCASSETPGTGYEQYFGPGTRLTVT.

In its sample, this clone was seen a few times. The chain couples TRBV2 to TRBJ1-1, with a weak D call TRBD1 (6 bases). The length of the CDR3 is 12 residues. V dropped 6 bases and J dropped 6 bases, with 11 bases sitting between them. The germline gives CDR1 SNHLY, CDR2 FYNNEI. The CDR3, as DNA: TGTGCCAGCAGAACGGGGGGGCCTGAAGCTTTCTTT. This encodes CASRTGGPEAFF.

The chain recombines TRBV6-5 with TRBJ1-3; D not certain. This CDR3 comprises 14 residues. Trimming left V 7 bases short and J 0 bases short, with 10 bases between. The V gene's germline CDR1 is MNHEY and CDR2 SVGAGI. The CDR3 is CASKPSSSGNTIYF. The CDR3 DNA follows: TGTGCCAGCAAACCAAGTAGCTCTGGAAACACCATATATTTT.

The chain combines TRBV5-4 with TRBJ2-3; D is uncertain. The germline V gene has CDR1 SGHNT and CDR2 YYREEE (reference sequence). The CDR3 runs to 14 residues. Between the trimmed V and J ends, which lost 4 bases and 4 bases, there was a span of 13 bases. The CDR3 region is CASSLRLPPDTQYF. The CDR3 coding sequence is TGTGCCAGCAGCCTCCGACTCCCCCCAGATACGCAGTATTTT.

This clone has only one observation. The V gene is TRBV10-3, the J gene TRBJ1-6, with TRBD1 identical over 7 bases. This CDR3 region has 18 residues. V was pared by 0 bases and J by 5 bases, with 10 bases of the junction left unmatched. Germline V lookup: CDR1 ENHRY, CDR2 SYGVKD. This CDR3 reads CAISESVGGGTNNSPLHF. For the CDR3, the DNA is TGTGCCATCAGTGAGTCGGTTGGAGGGGGCACTAATAATTCACCCCTCCACTTT.

This sequence joins TRBV13 and TRBJ2-5; D gene unclear. The germline gives CDR1 PRHDT, CDR2 FYEKMQ (reference sequence). Trimming pared 2 bases from V and 5 bases from J, leaving 15 bases between. This CDR3 contains 15 residues. The CDR3 is CASSLSWPPAETQYF. The CDR3 DNA is TGTGCCAGCAGCTTAAGTTGGCCCCCCGCCGAGACCCAGTACTTC.

The chain uses TRBV7-2 and TRBJ2-5; D uncertain. The end of the DNA aligns better with TRBJ2-7, so the J call may be wrong. Germline loops: CDR1 SGHTA, CDR2 FQGNSA. CDR3 length equals 14 residues. In DNA, the CDR3 is TGTGCCAGCAGCCCTCTGGCAGGATCCTACGAGCAGTACTTC. Translation gives CASSPLAGSYEQYF.

The genes are TRBV6-1 and TRBJ1-1, with 7 bases identical to TRBD1. CDR1 and CDR2 (germline): MNHNS, SASEGT. This CDR3 region has 13 residues. V shed 7 bases, J shed 4 bases, and the junction held 6 bases outside the gene matches. The CDR3 is CASTAGGFTEAFF. The CDR3 DNA sequence: TGTGCCAGCACTGCAGGGGGGTTCACTGAAGCTTTCTTT.

This clone was seen just once. The chain has TRBV5-6 and TRBJ1-4; D not certain. The germline gives CDR1 SGHDT, CDR2 YYEEEE. The CDR3 runs 14 residues. Trimming shortened V by 2 bases and J by 3 bases, and 8 bases separated the two germline ends. For the CDR3, the DNA is TGTGCCAGCAGCTTTATGGGAGCTAATGAAAAACTGTTTTTT. It translates to CASSFMGANEKLFF. Using reference TRBV5-6 and TRBJ1-4 for the parts outside the CDR3, the full variable domain is DAGVTQSPTHLIKTRGQQVTLRCSPKSGHDTVSWYQQALGQGPQFIFQYYEEEERQRGNFPDRFSGHQFPNYSSELNVNALLLGDSALYLCASSFMGANEKLFFGSGTQLSVL.

The chain couples TRBV19 to TRBJ1-3, with D uncertain. Trimming took 0 bases from V and 0 from J, leaving 6 bases between them. Germline CDR1 LNHDA, CDR2 SQIVND (reference sequence). CDR3 size: 15 residues. CDR3 sequence reads: CASSIDLGSGNTIYF. CDR3 bases: TGTGCCAGTAGTATAGATCTCGGCTCTGGAAACACCATATATTTT.

CDR3 bases: TGTGCCAGCAGCCAAGCTTGGCCTAGTGTGCCAGATACGCAGTATTTT. Amino acid sequence: CASSQAWPSVPDTQYF. The chain carries TRBV4-2 and TRBJ2-3; unclear D gene. The CDR3 has 16 residues. Germline CDR1 is LGHNA and CDR2 is YNFKEQ. V lost 1 base to trimming and J lost 4 bases, with 15 bases between them.

The chain has TRBV2 and TRBJ1-5, with D hard to call. Germline CDR1 is SNHLY and CDR2 is FYNNEI. Trimming left V 7 bases short and J 0 bases short, with 7 bases between. CDR3 size: 13 residues. CDR3 sequence: CASNDGSNQPQHF. The CDR3 DNA reads as TGTGCCAGCAATGACGGTAGCAATCAGCCCCAGCATTTT.

V usage is TRBV4-3 and J usage is TRBJ2-4; TRBD2 matches 9 bases. After removal of 1 base from V and 12 bases from J, the junction contained 4 bases not matched to a gene. CDR3 length: 13 residues. The V gene's germline CDR1 is LGHNA and CDR2 YSLEER. CDR3 nucleotides: TGCGCCAGCAGCCAAGGTAGCGGGGGTAGTCAGTACTTC. This translates into CASSQGSGGSQYF.

The V gene is TRBV12-5, the J gene TRBJ1-1; TRBD1 agrees at 7 bases. V was pared by 5 bases and J by 3 bases, with 9 bases of the junction left unmatched. Germline V gene sequence: CDR1 LGHNT, CDR2 FRNRAP. The CDR3 length is 15 residues. CDR3 protein: CASGLPTGDHTEAFF. CDR3 coding DNA: TGTGCTAGTGGTCTCCCCACAGGGGACCACACTGAAGCTTTCTTT.

A few counts support this clone. This sample also contains other DNA sequences that code for the same CDR3. The rearrangement links TRBV19 to TRBJ2-5, with 8 positions matching TRBD2. With 3 bases clipped from V and 2 bases from J, the junction kept 2 bases outside the gene matches. Germline CDR1 reads LNHDA; CDR2 reads SQIVND (reference sequence). The CDR3 has 14 amino acids. CDR3 loop: CASSIAGGQETQYF. The CDR3 coding sequence is TGTGCCAGTAGTATTGCGGGGGGACAAGAGACCCAGTACTTC. Full variable domain (outside the CDR3, taken from reference TRBV19 and TRBJ2-5): DGGITQSPKYLFRKEGQNVTLSCEQNLNHDAMYWYRQDPGQGLRLIYYSQIVNDFQKGDIAEGYSVSREKKESFPLTVTSAQKNPTAFYLCASSIAGGQETQYFGPGTRLLVL.